This T cell receptor (beta chain) was captured by sequencing in a study of T cell responses to AZD1222 COVID-19 vaccine. Study-wide results and limits: Repertoire sampling occurred only after the peak T cell response. Regions left unmutated in variants are reportedly the target of nearly half of spike-specific TCRs. Dominant at 160-218 and 743-854, vaccine-associated CD4 TCRs also spanned spike.

Worth noting for this clone: Its antigen is still unknown.

Using immunoSEQ multiplex PCR, the repertoire was profiled, and TCRdb retains in-frame clones only, with some absent. The table lists 100,000 or so clones, more than 75% of them singletons. The V end was cut by 4 bases, the J end by 7 bases, with 16 bases between. The CDR3 covers 15 residues. Germline V gene lookup returns CDR1 SEHNR and CDR2 FQNEAQ (reference sequence). The clonotype was recovered from an adult in good health. The source was peripheral blood, collected on day 0 of AZD1222 vaccination. The chain couples TRBV7-9 to TRBJ1-4; D is undetermined. The CDR3 reads CASSSARTQIEKLFF. DNA of the CDR3: TGTGCCAGCAGCTCCGCGCGTACGCAGATTGAAAAACTGTTTTTT.